This is a list of T cell receptor beta chains from one sample in a study of CD4 and CD8 cells across lung adenocarcinoma regions. TCRdb recomputed calls from the PCR reads with MiXCR, one row per CDR3 protein. The table lists approximately 4,200 distinct CDR3 sequences, 52% of them singletons. Sequencing used CD4+ T cells from the center of a lung tumor. Every receptor here comes from a female donor with lung adenocarcinoma. The CD4 and CD8 labels of this study may be unreliable. Each CDR3 is given with its conserved first and last residue. Each record gives: V gene, clone size, D gene, J gene, CDR3 protein, CDR3 DNA. The D gene is left open where the match is weak. Where a row states a size, it is once, few, many or the class of an expanded clone; other rows omit it.

V: TRBV6-2/TRBV6-3; size: once; D: .; J: TRBJ2-7; CDR3: CASSDGYEQYF; DNA: TGTGCCAGCAGTGACGGTTACGAGCAGTACTTC
V: TRBV14; size: .; D: .; J: TRBJ2-3; CDR3: CASSHLTDTQYF; DNA: TGTGCCAGCAGCCACCTCACAGATACGCAGTATTTT
V: TRBV27; size: .; D: TRBD1; J: TRBJ1-1; CDR3: CASTRFQGAANTEAFF; DNA: TGTGCCAGCACCAGATTCCAGGGGGCCGCGAACACTGAAGCTTTCTTT
V: TRBV12-3/TRBV12-4; size: .; D: TRBD2; J: TRBJ2-1; CDR3: CASRRREGGENEQFF; DNA: TGTGCCAGCAGGAGGCGGGAGGGCGGGGAGAATGAGCAGTTCTTC
V: TRBV6-4; size: medium-sized; D: .; J: TRBJ2-1; CDR3: CASSDGGDGSEQFF; DNA: TGTGCCAGCAGTGACGGTGGGGACGGTAGTGAGCAGTTCTTC
V: TRBV7-2; size: few; D: TRBD1; J: TRBJ2-5; CDR3: CASSSGQGGQETQYF; DNA: TGTGCCAGCAGCTCCGGACAGGGGGGACAAGAGACCCAGTACTTC
V: TRBV6-1; size: once; D: .; J: TRBJ2-5; CDR3: CASSRKAYQETQYF; DNA: TGTGCCAGCAGTAGGAAAGCTTACCAAGAGACCCAGTACTTC
V: TRBV7-2; size: .; D: TRBD2; J: TRBJ2-4; CDR3: CASSLGGGNNIQYF; DNA: TGTGCCAGCAGCTTAGGCGGGGGGAACAACATTCAGTACTTC
V: TRBV11-3; size: .; D: TRBD1; J: TRBJ2-3; CDR3: CASSSGTGAGDTQYF; DNA: TGTGCCAGCAGCTCGGGGACAGGGGCTGGGGATACGCAGTATTTT
V: TRBV6-1; size: .; D: .; J: TRBJ2-7; CDR3: CASSEGGQEYYEQYF; DNA: TGTGCCAGCAGTGAAGGCGGGCAGGAATACTACGAGCAGTACTTC
V: TRBV14; size: medium-sized; D: .; J: TRBJ1-2; CDR3: CASSQWEPHYGYTF; DNA: TGTGCCAGCAGCCAATGGGAGCCGCACTATGGCTACACCTTC
V: TRBV6-4; size: medium-sized; D: .; J: TRBJ2-3; CDR3: CASSPDREGADTQYF; DNA: TGTGCCAGCAGCCCCGACAGGGAGGGAGCAGATACGCAGTATTTT
V: TRBV6-6; size: .; D: TRBD2; J: TRBJ2-2; CDR3: CASSYQLAGFTGELFF; DNA: TGTGCCAGCAGTTATCAGCTAGCGGGATTTACCGGGGAGCTGTTTTTT
V: TRBV4-1; size: medium-sized; D: TRBD2; J: TRBJ2-1; CDR3: CASRERDSYNEQFF; DNA: TGCGCCAGCAGAGAGCGGGACTCCTACAATGAGCAGTTCTTC
V: TRBV7-9; size: .; D: TRBD1; J: TRBJ1-2; CDR3: CASRALGDRSPLGGYTF; DNA: TGTGCCAGCCGGGCTTTAGGGGACAGGAGTCCCTTGGGGGGCTACACCTTC
V: TRBV27; size: .; D: .; J: TRBJ2-4; CDR3: CARTNGGGEGDTQYF; DNA: TGTGCCAGGACCAACGGGGGCGGGGAAGGAGACACTCAGTACTTC
V: TRBV28; size: few; D: .; J: TRBJ2-7; CDR3: CASRKAGHSYEQYF; DNA: TGTGCCAGCAGAAAGGCGGGGCACTCCTACGAGCAGTACTTC
V: TRBV6-5; size: once; D: TRBD2; J: TRBJ2-5; CDR3: CASSLGLAVDQETQYF; DNA: TGTGCCAGCAGTTTAGGACTAGCGGTGGATCAAGAGACCCAGTACTTC
V: TRBV28; size: medium-sized; D: .; J: TRBJ2-7; CDR3: CASSLQATSYEQYF; DNA: TGTGCCAGCAGTTTACAGGCTACCTCCTACGAGCAGTACTTC
V: TRBV27; size: .; D: TRBD2; J: TRBJ2-7; CDR3: CASSSGTRGYEQYF; DNA: TGTGCCAGCAGTTCGGGGACTAGAGGTTACGAGCAGTACTTC
V: TRBV4-2; size: .; D: TRBD2; J: TRBJ2-3; CDR3: CASSQDSSGGGGDTQYF; DNA: TGTGCCAGCAGCCAAGATTCGAGCGGGGGTGGTGGAGATACGCAGTATTTT
V: TRBV6-1; size: large; D: TRBD1; J: TRBJ2-1; CDR3: CATTVRTGTYNEQFF; DNA: TGTGCCACGACGGTTAGGACAGGCACCTACAATGAGCAGTTCTTC
V: TRBV28; size: medium-sized; D: TRBD1; J: TRBJ2-5; CDR3: CASTDREEETQYF; DNA: TGTGCCAGCACGGACAGGGAGGAGGAGACCCAGTACTTC
V: TRBV6-1; size: large; D: TRBD1; J: TRBJ2-5; CDR3: CASSAQGFQETQYF; DNA: TGTGCCAGCAGTGCACAGGGGTTTCAAGAGACCCAGTACTTC
V: TRBV7-2; size: .; D: TRBD1; J: TRBJ2-1; CDR3: CASSRGQGGLSYEQFF; DNA: TGTGCCAGCAGCCGGGGACAGGGGGGACTCTCCTACGAGCAGTTCTTC
V: TRBV10-3; size: few; D: .; J: TRBJ2-7; CDR3: CATNPGLFYEQYF; DNA: TGTGCCACCAACCCAGGACTTTTCTACGAGCAGTACTTC
V: TRBV27; size: few; D: .; J: TRBJ2-3; CDR3: CASSLIGAGTDTQYF; DNA: TGTGCCAGCAGTTTAATAGGGGCTGGCACAGATACGCAGTATTTT
V: TRBV28; size: .; D: .; J: TRBJ2-7; CDR3: CASSLLSHPPSYEQYF; DNA: TGTGCCAGCAGTTTACTTTCCCACCCCCCCTCCTACGAGCAGTACTTC
V: TRBV10-1; size: .; D: TRBD1; J: TRBJ2-7; CDR3: CASSRDRSYEQYF; DNA: TGCGCCAGCAGCCGGGACAGAAGTTACGAGCAGTACTTC
V: TRBV6-7; size: .; D: .; J: TRBJ2-3; CDR3: CASSDSGRGSKDMQYF; DNA: TGTGCCAGCAGTGACTCGGGTAGGGGGAGCAAAGATATGCAGTATTTT
V: TRBV6-1; size: large; D: .; J: TRBJ2-5; CDR3: CASSPGGGGAETQYF; DNA: TGTGCCAGCAGCCCGGGTGGGGGGGGCGCGGAGACCCAGTACTTC
V: TRBV6-1; size: .; D: .; J: TRBJ2-4; CDR3: CASRATGKNVQYF; DNA: TGTGCCAGCAGAGCGACAGGAAAAAACGTTCAGTATTTC
V: TRBV7-2; size: .; D: TRBD2; J: TRBJ2-3; CDR3: CASRSPGLPSADTQYF; DNA: TGTGCCAGCAGGTCCCCGGGACTACCGTCTGCAGATACGCAGTATTTT
V: TRBV23-1; size: .; D: .; J: TRBJ1-3; CDR3: CASSHPPREAKGNTIYF; DNA: TGCGCCAGCAGTCATCCGCCCAGGGAAGCTAAAGGAAACACCATATATTTT
V: TRBV12-3/TRBV12-4; size: medium-sized; D: .; J: TRBJ2-1; CDR3: CASTRRGPYNEQFF; DNA: TGTGCCAGCACACGTAGGGGACCCTACAATGAGCAGTTCTTC
V: TRBV6-5; size: .; D: .; J: TRBJ2-3; CDR3: CASSSRGVKNTQYF; DNA: TGTGCCAGCAGTTCCCGGGGCGTCAAAAACACGCAGTACTTT
V: TRBV6-1; size: .; D: .; J: TRBJ2-3; CDR3: CASIWSSGADTQYF; DNA: TGTGCCAGCATATGGTCTTCAGGGGCAGATACGCAGTATTTT
V: TRBV7-6; size: .; D: TRBD1; J: TRBJ2-7; CDR3: CASSISGTGGSEQYF; DNA: TGTGCCAGCAGCATCTCCGGGACAGGGGGGAGCGAGCAGTACTTC
V: TRBV27; size: .; D: TRBD2; J: TRBJ2-7; CDR3: CASSSGLAGGVNYEQYF; DNA: TGTGCCAGCAGTTCAGGACTAGCGGGAGGGGTGAACTACGAGCAGTACTTC
V: TRBV3-1; size: .; D: TRBD1; J: TRBJ2-1; CDR3: CASSPRWGGTGGYNEQFF; DNA: TGTGCCAGCAGCCCAAGATGGGGGGGGACAGGGGGCTACAATGAGCAGTTCTTC
V: TRBV6-2/TRBV6-3; size: .; D: TRBD2; J: TRBJ2-7; CDR3: CASSPLAGEVYEQYF; DNA: TGTGCCAGCAGCCCACTAGCGGGAGAAGTCTACGAGCAGTACTTC
V: TRBV14; size: .; D: .; J: TRBJ2-1; CDR3: CASSQSGQTDEQFF; DNA: TGTGCCAGCAGCCAGTCGGGCCAAACCGATGAGCAGTTCTTC
V: TRBV6-1; size: medium-sized; D: TRBD2; J: TRBJ2-7; CDR3: CASTVNSGSQSSYEQYF; DNA: TGTGCCAGCACAGTTAATAGCGGGAGCCAGAGCTCCTACGAGCAGTACTTC
V: TRBV6-4; size: .; D: .; J: TRBJ2-1; CDR3: CASRQFSSYNEQFF; DNA: TGTGCCAGCCGACAGTTCAGCTCCTACAATGAGCAGTTCTTC
V: TRBV30; size: .; D: .; J: TRBJ2-2; CDR3: CAWIRANTGELFF; DNA: TGTGCCTGGATTAGGGCGAACACCGGGGAGCTGTTTTTT
V: TRBV6-1; size: .; D: .; J: TRBJ2-3; CDR3: CASRGTGIVTQYF; DNA: TGTGCCAGCAGGGGTACAGGCATAGTCACGCAGTACTTT